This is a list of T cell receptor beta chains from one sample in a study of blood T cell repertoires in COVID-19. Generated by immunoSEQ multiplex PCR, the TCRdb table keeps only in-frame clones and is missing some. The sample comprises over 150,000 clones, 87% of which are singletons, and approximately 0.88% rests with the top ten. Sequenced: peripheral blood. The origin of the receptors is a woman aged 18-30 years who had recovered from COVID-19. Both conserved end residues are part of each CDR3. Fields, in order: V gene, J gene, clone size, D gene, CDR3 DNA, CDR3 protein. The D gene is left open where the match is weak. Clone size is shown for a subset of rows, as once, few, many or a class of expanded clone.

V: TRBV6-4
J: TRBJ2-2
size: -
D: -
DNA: TGTGCCAGCAGTGACTCGTATCGCGGGGCTTCCTCCCGTCCCGGGGAGCTGTTTTTT
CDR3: CASSDSYRGASSRPGELFF

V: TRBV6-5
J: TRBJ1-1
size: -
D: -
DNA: TGTGCCAGCAGCCGGCAGGGGCCTGAAGCTTTCTTT
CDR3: CASSRQGPEAFF

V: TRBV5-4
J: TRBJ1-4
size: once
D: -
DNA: TGTGCCAGCAGCTTTAAAGAAAAACTGTTTTTT
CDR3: CASSFKEKLFF

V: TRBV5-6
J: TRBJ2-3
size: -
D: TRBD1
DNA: TGTGCCAGCAGCTTGGGGCTGCAGGGGGTTTTGGATACGCAGTATTTT
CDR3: CASSLGLQGVLDTQYF

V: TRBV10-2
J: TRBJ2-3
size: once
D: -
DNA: TGCGCCAGCAGTGTCGCCGCACTGCAGTATTTT
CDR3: CASSVAALQYF

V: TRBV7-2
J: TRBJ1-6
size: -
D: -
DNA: TGTGCCAGCAGCTTATCCCAGGGGATTTCACCCCTCCACTTT
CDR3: CASSLSQGISPLHF

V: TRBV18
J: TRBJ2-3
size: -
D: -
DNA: TGTGCCAGCTCACCACCGCATGGCGGGGGCCCTCTAGGTACGCAGTATTTT
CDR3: CASSPPHGGGPLGTQYF

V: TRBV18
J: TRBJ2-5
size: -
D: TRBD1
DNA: TGTGCCAGCTCACTCGGGACAGGGTACCAAGAGACCCAGTACTTC
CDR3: CASSLGTGYQETQYF

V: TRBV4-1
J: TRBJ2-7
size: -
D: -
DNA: TGCGCCAGCATCTTAAAAGGTGGGGGGACCCCGTTGAGGTTTGGCGAGCAGTACTTC
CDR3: CASILKGGGTPLRFGEQYF

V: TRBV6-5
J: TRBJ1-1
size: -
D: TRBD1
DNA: TGTGCCAGCAGTAACCAGGGGGTTCCGAACACTGAAGCTTTCTTT
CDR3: CASSNQGVPNTEAFF

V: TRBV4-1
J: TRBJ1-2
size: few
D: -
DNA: TGCGCCAGCAGCCAAGAGGCAGCTAACTATGGCTACACCTTC
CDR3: CASSQEAANYGYTF

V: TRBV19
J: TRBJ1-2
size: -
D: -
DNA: TGTGCCAGTAGTGTTGCGGGGCCTCCTAACTATGGCTACACCTTC
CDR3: CASSVAGPPNYGYTF

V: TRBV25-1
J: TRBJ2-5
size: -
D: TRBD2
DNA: TGTGCCAGCTCCGGGACTAGAGTTCAAGAGACCCAGTACTTC
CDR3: CASSGTRVQETQYF

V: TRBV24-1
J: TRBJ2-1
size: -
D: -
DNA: TGTGCCACCAGTGATTGGCTGGGAGGGACACTTAACAATGAGCAGTTCTTC
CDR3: CATSDWLGGTLNNEQFF

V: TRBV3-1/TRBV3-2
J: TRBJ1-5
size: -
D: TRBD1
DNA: TGTGCCAGCAGCCAAGCGACAGGGAGAAAGCCCCAGCATTTT
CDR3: CASSQATGRKPQHF

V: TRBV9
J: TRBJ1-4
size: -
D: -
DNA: TGTGCCAGCAGCGTGGACTGGGGTAGCGGTGAAAAACTGTTTTTT
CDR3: CASSVDWGSGEKLFF

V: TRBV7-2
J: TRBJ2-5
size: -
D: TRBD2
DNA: TGTGCCAGCAGAAGAGGGACTAGCGGGGCGGAGACCCAGTACTTC
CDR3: CASRRGTSGAETQYF

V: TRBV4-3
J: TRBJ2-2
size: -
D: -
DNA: TGCGCCAGCAGCCAAGATAAGGGGTACACCGGGGAGCTGTTTTTT
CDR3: CASSQDKGYTGELFF

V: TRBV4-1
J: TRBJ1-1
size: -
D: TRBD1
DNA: TGCGCCAGCAGCCAAGATCAGGGGGGGAACACTGAAGCTTTCTTT
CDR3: CASSQDQGGNTEAFF

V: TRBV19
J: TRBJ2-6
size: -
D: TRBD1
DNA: TGTGCCAGTAGTCCGGACAGGGCTTCCAACGTCCTGACTTTC
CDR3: CASSPDRASNVLTF

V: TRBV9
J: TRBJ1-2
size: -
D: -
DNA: TGTGCCAGCAGCTCGACGCCCCCGGGGGGCCTGGGCTACACCTTC
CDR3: CASSSTPPGGLGYTF

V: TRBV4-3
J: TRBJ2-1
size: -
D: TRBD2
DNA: TGCGCCAGCAGCCAAGGAGCTAGCGGTAATGAGCAGTTCTTC
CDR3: CASSQGASGNEQFF

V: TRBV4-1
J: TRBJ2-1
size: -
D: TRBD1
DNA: TGCGCCAGCAGCCAGGGACAGGGGGCAGACAATGAGCAGTTCTTC
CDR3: CASSQGQGADNEQFF

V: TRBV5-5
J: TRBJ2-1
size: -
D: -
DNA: TGTGCCAGCAGCTTGTCGACAAGCCCCGACTACAATGAGCAGTTCTTC
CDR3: CASSLSTSPDYNEQFF

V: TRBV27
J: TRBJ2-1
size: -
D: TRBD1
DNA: TGTGCCAGCAGTTTATCAAACAGGGGAAATGAGCAGTTCTTC
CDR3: CASSLSNRGNEQFF

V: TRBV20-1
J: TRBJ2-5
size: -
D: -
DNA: TGCAGTGTGAGACGGGGGGAGACCCAGTACTTC
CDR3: CSVRRGETQYF

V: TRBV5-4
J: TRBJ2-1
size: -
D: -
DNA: TGTGCCAGCAGCTTGTACACAAATGAGCAGTTCTTC
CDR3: CASSLYTNEQFF

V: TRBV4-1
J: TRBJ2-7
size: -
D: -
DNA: TGCGCCAGCAGCCAAGGCGACTACCTAAGGTCCTACGAGCAGTACTTC
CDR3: CASSQGDYLRSYEQYF

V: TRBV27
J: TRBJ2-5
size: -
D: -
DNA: TGTGCCAGCAGTTTATCCCTCCTGGAGACCCAGTACTTC
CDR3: CASSLSLLETQYF

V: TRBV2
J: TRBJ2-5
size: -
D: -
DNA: TGTGCCAGCAGGGGCCTCCAGGGTCGAGAGACCCAGTACTTC
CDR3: CASRGLQGRETQYF

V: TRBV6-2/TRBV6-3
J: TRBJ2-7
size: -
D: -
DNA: TGTGCCAGCAGTTACTATCAGGGCCGTCCGGACGAGCAGTACTTC
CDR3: CASSYYQGRPDEQYF

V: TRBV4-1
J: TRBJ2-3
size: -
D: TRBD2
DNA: TGCGCCAGCAGCTCCGCGGGACTAGGGGACGCAGATACGCAGTATTTT
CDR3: CASSSAGLGDADTQYF

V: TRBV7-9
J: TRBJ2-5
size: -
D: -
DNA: TGTGCCAGCAGCTTATTGGGGGGTTCGGAGACCCAGTACTTC
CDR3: CASSLLGGSETQYF

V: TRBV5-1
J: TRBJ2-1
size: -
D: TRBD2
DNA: TGCGCCAGCAGCCTAGAGGGACTAGTCTACAATGAGCAGTTCTTC
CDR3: CASSLEGLVYNEQFF

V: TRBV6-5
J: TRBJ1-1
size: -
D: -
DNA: TGTGCCAGCAAGAGGCTTGGGGGGGACACTGAAGCTTTCTTT
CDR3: CASKRLGGDTEAFF

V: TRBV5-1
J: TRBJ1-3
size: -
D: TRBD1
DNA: TGCGCCAGCAGCTCCGGACAGGGCCTGGAAAACACCATATATTTT
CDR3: CASSSGQGLENTIYF

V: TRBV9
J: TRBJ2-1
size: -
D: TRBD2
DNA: TGTGCCAGCAATCTCGGGGGGGATTACAATGAGCAGTTCTTC
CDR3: CASNLGGDYNEQFF

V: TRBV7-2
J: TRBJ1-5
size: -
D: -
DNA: TGTGCCAGCAGCTTCCACAGCCTTAGAACCGATAGCAATCAGCCCCAGCATTTT
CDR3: CASSFHSLRTDSNQPQHF

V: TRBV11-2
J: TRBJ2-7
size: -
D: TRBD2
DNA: TGTGCCAGCAGCCGAGAGGGAGGGGCCTCCTACGAGCAGTACTTC
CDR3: CASSREGGASYEQYF

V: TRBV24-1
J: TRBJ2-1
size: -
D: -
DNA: TGTGCCACCAGTGATTCTCCCGGCAGGGGTCCCTACAATGAGCAGTTCTTC
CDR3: CATSDSPGRGPYNEQFF

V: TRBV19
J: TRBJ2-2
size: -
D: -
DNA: TGTGCCAGTAGTCCCCGAAAATATCAGCCGCGGGGCACCGGGGAGCTGTTTTTT
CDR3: CASSPRKYQPRGTGELFF

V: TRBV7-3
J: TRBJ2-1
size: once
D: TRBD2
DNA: TGTGCCAGCAGCTTACTTAGCGGGAGGAATGAGCAGTTCTTC
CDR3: CASSLLSGRNEQFF

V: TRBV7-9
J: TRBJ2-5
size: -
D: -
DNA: TGTGCCAGCAGCTTAACAGTCTTAAGGGGGGAGACCCAGTACTTC
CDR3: CASSLTVLRGETQYF

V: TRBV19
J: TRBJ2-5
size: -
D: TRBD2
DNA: TGTGCCAGTAGTATAGGACTAGCGGGAGGGCGTTTGATAGAGACCCAGTACTTC
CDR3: CASSIGLAGGRLIETQYF

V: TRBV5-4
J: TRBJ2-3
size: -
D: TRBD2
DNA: TGTGCCAGCAGCTCACTAGCGGGGGAGTGGGATACGCAGTATTTT
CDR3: CASSSLAGEWDTQYF

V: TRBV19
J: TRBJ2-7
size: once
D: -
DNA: TGTGCCAGTAGTCCGCCTGGGGGGGCTAAGTACTACGAGCAGTACTTC
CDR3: CASSPPGGAKYYEQYF

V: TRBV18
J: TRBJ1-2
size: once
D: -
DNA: TGTGCCAGCTCACGCGACGAGCGCTATGGCTACACCTTC
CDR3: CASSRDERYGYTF

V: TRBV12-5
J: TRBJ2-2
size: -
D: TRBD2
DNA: TGTGCTAGTGGTTTGATAAGTCCTCTTAGCGGGAGGATAGCCGGGGAGCTGTTTTTT
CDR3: CASGLISPLSGRIAGELFF

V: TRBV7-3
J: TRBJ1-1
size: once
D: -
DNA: TGTGCCAGCAGCTTAATGCAGGCCGGGAACACTGAAGCTTTCTTT
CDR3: CASSLMQAGNTEAFF

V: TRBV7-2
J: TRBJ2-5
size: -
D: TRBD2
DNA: TGTGCCAGCAGCCTGCGGCGGGGGCAAGAGACCCAGTACTTC
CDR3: CASSLRRGQETQYF

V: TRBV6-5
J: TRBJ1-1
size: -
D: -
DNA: TGTGCCAGCAGACAACAGGGCGGAGAAGCTTTCTTT
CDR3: CASRQQGGEAFF